The present TCR beta chain was sequenced within a study of human T cells and chemical hapten exposure. The V gene's germline CDR1 is SGHTA and CDR2 FQGTGA. CDR3 length: 13 amino acids. The germline V and J ends were trimmed by 4 bases and 3 bases, with 10 bases remaining between them. The time point denotes: patch test 3, about 24 weeks after DPC sensitization. Treatment noted: therapeutic diphenylcyclopropenone sensitization with weekly scalp DPC. TCRdb passed the RACE reads through MiXCR, listing each CDR3 protein once. The sample contains about 120,000 distinct CDR3 sequences, roughly 10% of which appear only once.

Sample: whole blood, taken in connection with sensitization to the hapten diphenylcyclopropenone (DPC). This clonotype was sampled from a woman aged 45 to 65 with alopecia areata. Some clones in this sample may be carry-over from other donors' samples. The chain combines TRBV7-3 with TRBJ2-7; D perhaps matches TRBD1 (5 bases). CDR3 DNA sequence: TGTGCCAGCAGCTGGGGCTTTAACTACGAGCAGTACTTC. Translated: CASSWGFNYEQYF.